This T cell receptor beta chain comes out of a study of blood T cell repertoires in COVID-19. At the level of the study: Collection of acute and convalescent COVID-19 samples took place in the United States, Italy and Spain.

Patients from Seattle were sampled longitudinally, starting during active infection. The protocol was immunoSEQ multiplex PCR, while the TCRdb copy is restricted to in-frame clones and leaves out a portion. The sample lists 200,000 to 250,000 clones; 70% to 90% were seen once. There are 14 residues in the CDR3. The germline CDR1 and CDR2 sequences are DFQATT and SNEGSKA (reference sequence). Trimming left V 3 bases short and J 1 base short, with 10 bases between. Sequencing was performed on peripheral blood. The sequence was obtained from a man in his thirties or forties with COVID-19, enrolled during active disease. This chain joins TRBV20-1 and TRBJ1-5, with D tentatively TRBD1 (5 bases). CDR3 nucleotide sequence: TGCAGTGCTAGTCGGGGGGACAGCAATCAGCCCCAGCATTTT. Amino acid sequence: CSASRGDSNQPQHF.